A single sample is the source of the 9 T cell receptor beta chains below, sequenced in a study of cytomegalovirus exposure and HLA in healthy donors. The PCR contained 60 Vbeta and 13 Jbeta primers. The protocol was immunoSEQ multiplex PCR, while the TCRdb copy is restricted to in-frame clones and leaves out a portion. This table has 55,000 to 80,000 clones, around 75% appearing once. The source material was PBMCs. Receptors were obtained from a woman aged 40-49 years in good health and CMV-seropositive.

The chain recombines TRBV7-2 with TRBJ1-4; D ambiguous. The germline CDR1 and CDR2 sequences are SGHTA and FQGNSA. The CDR3 totals 13 residues. Trimming took off 5 bases at V and 7 bases at J, with 11 bases between the two ends. The CDR3 DNA reads TGTGCCAGCAGCCACTTCCCATTTGAAAAACTGTTTTTT. It is translated as CASSHFPFEKLFF.

This chain joins TRBV9 and TRBJ1-1; 8 bases match TRBD1. The V gene's germline CDR1 is SGDLS and CDR2 YYNGEE. This CDR3 spans 14 amino acids. J gave up 6 bases and V 4 bases, and 8 bases lay outside the gene matches. CDR3 DNA sequence: TGTGCCAGCAGCCCACGGACAGGGATCGCTGAAGCTTTCTTT. Protein sequence: CASSPRTGIAEAFF.

The CDR3 protein is CATSRDLGGKGNEAFF. CDR3 coding DNA: TGTGCCACCAGCAGAGATCTGGGGGGGAAGGGGAATGAAGCTTTCTTT. J is TRBJ1-1 and V is TRBV15, with D tentatively TRBD1 (5 bases). V was cut by 0 bases and J by 7 bases, with 18 bases left in between. The CDR3 is 16 residues long. Germline V gene lookup returns CDR1 LNHNV and CDR2 YYDKDF (reference sequence).

The chain joins TRBV7-9 to TRBJ1-2, with 8 bases matching TRBD1. The CDR3 spans 14 residues. From germline, CDR1 is SEHNR and CDR2 FQNEAQ (reference sequence). V was clipped by 8 bases and J by 4 bases; unmatched bases: 9. In DNA form, the CDR3 reads TGTGCCAGCTCATCGACAGGGGTTATCTATGGCTACACCTTC. Translation: CASSSTGVIYGYTF.

This rearrangement joins TRBV2 to TRBJ1-1; weak D call: TRBD1 (6 bases). V was shortened by 6 bases and J by 0 bases, with 14 bases between the two germline ends. Germline CDR1 reads SNHLY; CDR2 reads FYNNEI. The length of the CDR3 is 15 residues. Here the CDR3 DNA reads TGTGCCAGCAGACCGGGACAACGCATGAACACTGAAGCTTTCTTT. It is translated as CASRPGQRMNTEAFF. Filled out from reference TRBV2 and TRBJ1-1, the complete variable domain reads EPEVTQTPSHQVTQMGQEVILRCVPISNHLYFYWYRQILGQKVEFLVSFYNNEISEKSEIFDDQFSVERPDGSNFTLKIRSTKLEDSAMYFCASRPGQRMNTEAFFGQGTRLTVV.

This chain links TRBV5-1 with TRBJ2-5, with 9 nucleotides matching TRBD1. Gene TRBJ2-7 matches the end of the DNA better, so the J call may be wrong. The CDR3 is 15 residues long. Germline loops: CDR1 SGHRS, CDR2 YFSETQ. CDR3 protein: CASRAGTGSSYEQYF. Written as DNA, the CDR3 is TGCGCCAGCAGGGCCGGGACAGGGAGCTCCTACGAGCAGTACTTC.

The chain joins TRBV19 to TRBJ2-1; 12 nucleotides agree with TRBD2. V trimming: 2 bases; J trimming: 9 bases; junction bases outside the gene matches: 8. The germline gives CDR1 LNHDA, CDR2 SQIVND (reference sequence). There are 16 residues in the CDR3. CDR3 in amino acids: CASSISILAGGSEQFF. The CDR3 DNA reads TGTGCCAGTAGTATAAGTATACTAGCGGGGGGAAGTGAGCAGTTCTTC.

The chain couples TRBV6-5 to TRBJ1-3; D is ambiguous. V lost 4 bases, J lost 0 bases, and 7 bases lay in between. The germline V gene encodes CDR1 MNHEY and CDR2 SVGAGI. This CDR3 has 14 amino acids. The CDR3 DNA sequence: TGTGCCAGCAGTTGGGCCAGCTCTGGAAACACCATATATTTT. Amino acids: CASSWASSGNTIYF.

The chain has TRBV7-2 and TRBJ2-7; TRBD1 matches at 9 bases. Germline lookup yields CDR1 SGHTA and CDR2 FQGNSA. J was trimmed by 3 bases and V by 5 bases; bases with no gene match: 5. The CDR3 is 14 residues long. In nucleotides, the CDR3 is TGTGCCAGCAGCCCCGACAGGGGGAGCTACGAGCAGTACTTC. Amino acid sequence: CASSPDRGSYEQYF.